Shown below are 9 T cell receptor beta chains from a single sample sequenced in a study of T cell repertoires in cytomegalovirus infection (dated by TCRdb to about 2019). Sequencer: Illumina HiSeq 1500. Using fastp trimming at Q25 and MiXCR clonotype assembly, TCRdb reanalyzed the public sequencing data and kept in-frame beta chains. Under each unique CDR3 protein, matching rows form one entry showing the most common genes and DNA. The sample table contains a few hundred thousand distinct CDR3 sequences; only one count was recorded for about 13% of them. Together, the top ten hold 8.8% of the sample. Sequenced sample: PBMCs. The receptors stem from a human donor in good health (CMV status not recorded). Some clones in this sample may be carry-over from other donors' samples.

In its sample, this clonotype was seen many times. CDR3 DNA: TGTGCCAGCAGCTCCCTAGCGGGGGGCCCCCCCGCGGATACGCAGTATTTT. Translation: CASSSLAGGPPADTQYF. This chain connects TRBV7-2 to TRBJ2-3, with 11 bases aligning to TRBD2. Germline values: CDR1 SGHTA, CDR2 FQGNSA. Germline trimming cut 4 bases from V and 6 bases from J; bases unmatched to any gene: 12. The CDR3 totals 17 residues.

The sample holds many counts of this clonotype. The genes are TRBV7-2 and TRBJ2-7, with unresolved D. CDR3 size: 14 residues. The germline V gene has CDR1 SGHTA and CDR2 FQGNSA. Between the trimmed V and J ends, which lost 1 base and 0 bases, there was a span of 7 bases. CDR3 nucleotide sequence: TGTGCCAGCAGCTTAGGGACGATCTCCTACGAGCAGTACTTC. Amino acids: CASSLGTISYEQYF.

This clonotype was counted between two and nine times. The chain carries TRBV6-5 and TRBJ2-5; no firm D call. V was pared by 5 bases and J by 5 bases, with 18 bases between. The CDR3 spans 15 residues. Germline CDR1 MNHEY, CDR2 SVGAGI. CDR3 loop: CASSSSPAFRETQYF. The CDR3 DNA follows: TGTGCCAGCAGTAGTAGCCCCGCTTTCCGGGAGACCCAGTACTTC.

The rearrangement joins TRBV28 to TRBJ2-2; 7 bases match TRBD2. Trimming took 7 bases from V and 6 from J; bases not matched to a gene: 8. This CDR3 spans 14 amino acids. Per germline, CDR1 MDHEN and CDR2 SYDVKM. This chain's CDR3 is CASIGGGLAGELFF. The CDR3 DNA sequence: TGTGCCAGCATCGGGGGAGGGCTAGCCGGGGAGCTGTTTTTT.

This clonotype has ten or more counts. V is TRBV7-2 and J is TRBJ1-5; D gene uncertain. The CDR3 runs 14 residues. Trimming shortened V by 5 bases and J by 2 bases, and 10 bases separated the two germline ends. Germline V CDR1 and CDR2: SGHTA, FQGNSA. CDR3: CASSSDLGNQPQHF. CDR3 sequence (DNA): TGTGCCAGCAGCAGCGACCTGGGCAATCAGCCCCAGCATTTT.

This clonotype was detected only a few times. This chain uses TRBV20-1 with TRBJ2-3; TRBD2 matches at 8 bases. The CDR3 runs to 14 residues. Germline V gives CDR1 DFQATT, CDR2 SNEGSKA (reference sequence). V was clipped by 3 bases and J by 2 bases; unmatched bases: 4. CDR3 loop: CSASGGVTTDTQYF. As DNA, the CDR3 is TGCAGTGCTAGCGGGGGGGTGACCACAGATACGCAGTATTTT.

This clonotype came up many times. The V and J genes are TRBV11-2 and TRBJ2-3; D may be TRBD1 (5 bases). The CDR3 covers 16 residues. The V end lost 5 bases, the J end lost 5 bases, and 20 bases lay between the germline ends. CDR1 SGHAT and CDR2 FQNNGV come from the germline V gene. The CDR3 DNA is TGTGCCAGCAGCCCCCGTAGGGGTAGGGCGGAAGATACGCAGTATTTT. It translates to CASSPRRGRAEDTQYF.

This clonotype was seen ten or more times. The chain employs TRBV7-2 and TRBJ2-2; 7 bases are shared with TRBD1. In germline, CDR1 is SGHTA, CDR2 FQGNSA. V dropped 1 base and J dropped 5; count of bases not matched to a gene: 1. This CDR3 contains 14 residues. CDR3 protein: CASSLGGQTGELFF. The CDR3 DNA follows: TGTGCCAGCAGCTTAGGGGGACAGACCGGGGAGCTGTTTTTT. Combining the CDR3 with reference TRBV7-2 and TRBJ2-2 gives the whole variable domain GAGVSQSPSNKVTEKGKDVELRCDPISGHTALYWYRQSLGQGLEFLIYFQGNSAPDKSGLPSDRFSAERTGGSVSTLTIQRTQQEDSAVYLCASSLGGQTGELFFGEGSRLTVL.

This chain links TRBV4-2 with TRBJ2-5; D perhaps matches TRBD2 (7 bases). V dropped 5 bases and J dropped 1 base, with 14 bases sitting between them. CDR1 LGHNA and CDR2 YNFKEQ come from the germline V gene. The CDR3 has 15 residues. CDR3 sequence (DNA): TGTGCCAGCAGCTTGGCGCGGGGGCCCCAAGAGACCCAGTACTTC. It translates to CASSLARGPQETQYF.